Below, 7 T cell receptor beta chains from the same sample are listed, as sequenced in a study of cytomegalovirus exposure and HLA in healthy donors. This PCR relied on a set of 60 Vbeta primers and 13 Jbeta primers. Repertoires were generated with immunoSEQ multiplex PCR, while TCRdb's copy carries only in-frame clones and drops some. The sample holds approximately 120,000 clones, roughly 79% seen once. Material: PBMCs. The source of these receptors is a woman aged 45-59 years in good health and CMV-seropositive.

This sequence joins TRBV5-4 and TRBJ2-5; TRBD1 might be the D (5 bases). The ends were cut back, 4 bases at V and 4 bases at J, with 17 bases in the middle. Germline loops: CDR1 SGHNT, CDR2 YYREEE (reference sequence). The CDR3 is 15 residues long. The CDR3 region is CASSGAGPLIETQYF. The CDR3 nucleotides are TGTGCCAGCAGCGGGGCCGGGCCACTCATAGAGACCCAGTACTTC.

The chain has TRBV9 and TRBJ2-5, with 8 bases aligning to TRBD2. This CDR3 contains 13 residues. V lost 3 bases and J lost 7; bases outside the gene matches: 5. Germline V gives CDR1 SGDLS, CDR2 YYNGEE. CDR3 region: CASSAGGGMTQYF. Written as DNA, the CDR3 is TGTGCCAGCAGCGCGGGAGGGGGGATGACCCAGTACTTC.

V and J are TRBV5-4 and TRBJ2-3; possible D gene TRBD2, 6 bases. The CDR3 is 16 residues long. The germline V gene has CDR1 SGHNT and CDR2 YYREEE (reference sequence). V lost 1 base and J lost 0, with 12 bases in between. The CDR3 reads CASSLRMAGSTDTQYF. As DNA, the CDR3 is TGTGCCAGCAGCTTGAGAATGGCGGGGAGCACAGATACGCAGTATTTT.

The chain carries TRBV5-1 and TRBJ2-7, with D perhaps matching TRBD2 (5 bases). The germline V gene has CDR1 SGHRS and CDR2 YFSETQ. Trimming took 4 bases from V and 0 from J, leaving 11 bases between them. The CDR3 has 14 amino acids. The CDR3 spells CASSPTSGSYEQYF. The CDR3 DNA reads TGCGCCAGCAGCCCTACTAGTGGCTCCTACGAGCAGTACTTC.

The rearrangement uses TRBV27 and TRBJ2-1; 9 bases match TRBD1. The CDR3 is made up of 16 amino acids. CDR1 is MNHEY and CDR2 is SMNVEV in the germline V gene (reference sequence). V shed 5 bases, J shed 4 bases, and the junction held 9 bases outside the gene matches. The CDR3, as DNA: TGTGCCAGCAGTCCCCTCACAGGGGGCCCTTACAATGAGCAGTTCTTC. Translation: CASSPLTGGPYNEQFF.

V and J are TRBV11-3 and TRBJ2-1; the D is unclear. The CDR3 is 13 residues long. The germline V gene encodes CDR1 SGHNT and CDR2 YENEEA. Trimming cost V 0 bases and J 4 bases, with 4 bases left between them. The CDR3 spells CASSLDNYNEQFF. The CDR3 nucleotides read TGTGCCAGCAGCTTAGACAATTACAATGAGCAGTTCTTC.

The chain links TRBV6-6 to TRBJ1-2; 7 nucleotides agree with TRBD1. Germline-derived CDR1 and CDR2 are MNHNY and SVGAGI (reference sequence). Trimming removed 6 bases from V and 8 bases from J; junction bases left unmatched: 9. The CDR3 loop spans 13 amino acids. For the CDR3, the DNA is TGTGCCAGCAGACCGGGACAGCCGGGCGGCTACACCTTC. Translation: CASRPGQPGGYTF.